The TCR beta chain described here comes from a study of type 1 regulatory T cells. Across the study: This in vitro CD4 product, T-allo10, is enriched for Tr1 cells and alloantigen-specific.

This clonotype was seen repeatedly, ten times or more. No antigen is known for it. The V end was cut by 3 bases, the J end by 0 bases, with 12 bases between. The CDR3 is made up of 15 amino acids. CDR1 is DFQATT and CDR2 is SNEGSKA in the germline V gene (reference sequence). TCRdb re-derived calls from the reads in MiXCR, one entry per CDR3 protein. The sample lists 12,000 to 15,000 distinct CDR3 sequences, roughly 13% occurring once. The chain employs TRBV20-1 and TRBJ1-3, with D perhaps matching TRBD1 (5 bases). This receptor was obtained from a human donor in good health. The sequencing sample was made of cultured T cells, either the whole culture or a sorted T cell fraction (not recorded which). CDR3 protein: CSASRGSNSGNTIYF. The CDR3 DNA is TGCAGTGCTAGCCGGGGCTCAAACTCTGGAAACACCATATATTTT.